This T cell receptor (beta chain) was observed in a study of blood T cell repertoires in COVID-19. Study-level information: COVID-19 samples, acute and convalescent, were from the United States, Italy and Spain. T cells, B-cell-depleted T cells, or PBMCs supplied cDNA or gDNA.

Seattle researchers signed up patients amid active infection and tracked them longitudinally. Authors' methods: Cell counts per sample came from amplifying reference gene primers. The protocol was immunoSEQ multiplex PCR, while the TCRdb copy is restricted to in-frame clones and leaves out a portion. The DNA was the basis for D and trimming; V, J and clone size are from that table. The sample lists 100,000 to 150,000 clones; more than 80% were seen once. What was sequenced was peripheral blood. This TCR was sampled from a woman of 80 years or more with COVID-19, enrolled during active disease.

In DNA form, the CDR3 reads TGTGCCAGCAGCTTAGTAGGACGGGGTTGGGAGCAGTACTTC. Translation: CASSLVGRGWEQYF. This sequence joins TRBV13 and TRBJ2-7; a weak D match, TRBD2 (5 bases). Between the trimmed V and J ends, which lost 1 base and 7 bases, there was a span of 14 bases. CDR1 and CDR2 from the germline V gene are PRHDT and FYEKMQ (reference sequence). The CDR3 contains 14 residues.